These 22 T cell receptor beta chains were all obtained from the same sample, sequenced in a study of regulatory T cells in long-lasting Graves disease. Specified time point: persistent/refractory GD, antithyroid drugs over 5 years with positive TRAb. PBMC-derived RNA was used for the TCR library. Construction of TCR beta libraries relied on iRepertoire HTBI primers and on Arm-PCR targeting CDR3 regions. From the multiplex PCR reads, TCRdb called clonotypes with MiXCR, one entry per CDR3 protein. The data show 400,000 to 600,000 distinct CDR3 sequences, with around a fifth seen just once and roughly 7% held by the top ten. The source was peripheral blood mononuclear cells (PBMCs), collected when the disease was refractory, from a patient treated with antithyroid drugs. The receptors derive from a female donor with Graves disease.

This clonotype was observed a few times. The chain joins TRBV11-3 to TRBJ1-2; 7 positions agree with TRBD1. The CDR3 is 15 residues long. The V gene end was trimmed by 3 bases and the J gene end by 7 bases; junction bases not matched to a gene: 11. CDR1 and CDR2 from the germline V gene are SGHNT and YENEEA. In nucleotides, the CDR3 is TGTGCCAGCAGCTTCGAAGGGTCAGGGACAGCTGGCTACACCTTC. Protein: CASSFEGSGTAGYTF.

This chain uses TRBV28 with TRBJ2-2, with unresolved D. In germline, CDR1 is MDHEN, CDR2 SYDVKM. This CDR3 is 14 amino acids long. V was pared by 1 base and J by 4 bases, with 7 bases between. The CDR3 DNA reads TGTGCCAGCAGTTTATTATTGGGCACCGGGGAGCTGTTTTTT. Protein sequence: CASSLLLGTGELFF. Full variable domain (outside the CDR3, taken from reference TRBV28 and TRBJ2-2): DVKVTQSSRYLVKRTGEKVFLECVQDMDHENMFWYRQDPGLGLRLIYFSYDVKMKEKGDIPEGYSVSREKKERFSLILESASTNQTSMYLCASSLLLGTGELFFGEGSRLTVL.

This clonotype was observed at least ten times. The J gene is TRBJ1-4, the V gene TRBV7-9; 8 bases match TRBD1. The CDR3 loop spans 14 amino acids. V was clipped by 5 bases and J by 7 bases; unmatched bases: 6. Looked up from germline, CDR1 is SEHNR and CDR2 is FQNEAQ (reference sequence). The CDR3 DNA is TGTGCCAGCAGCACCGACAGGGGAGGTGAAAAACTGTTTTTT. Translating it yields CASSTDRGGEKLFF.

The J gene is TRBJ2-6, the V gene TRBV12-3 or TRBV12-4; D is tentatively TRBD1 or TRBD2 (6 bases each). The CDR3 sequence is 18 residues long. V lost 5 bases to trimming and J lost 4 bases, with 21 bases between them. The CDR3 DNA follows: TGTGCCAGCAGTCCCCTGACCCTCTGGGGGGCGGGGGCCAACGTCCTGACTTTC. It encodes CASSPLTLWGAGANVLTF.

This chain joins TRBV7-2 and TRBJ1-3; 7 bases line up with TRBD1. Germline CDR1 reads SGHTA; CDR2 reads FQGNSA. After removal of 4 bases from V and 8 bases from J, the junction contained 8 bases not matched to a gene. CDR3 size: 14 residues. For the CDR3, the DNA is TGTGCCAGCAGCTACCGGACAGGTCCGGACACCATATATTTT. Amino acid sequence: CASSYRTGPDTIYF.

This clonotype was found many times. The chain recombines TRBV25-1 with TRBJ1-2; the D is unclear. Germline assignment: CDR1 MGHDK and CDR2 SYGVNS. V shed 8 bases and J shed 4 bases, with 11 bases lying between them. CDR3 length: 12 amino acids. This CDR3 reads CASVGDLYGYTF. CDR3 DNA sequence: TGTGCCAGCGTCGGTGACCTCTATGGCTACACCTTC.

The rearrangement uses TRBV20-1 and TRBJ1-5; D not certain. The CDR3 runs 12 residues. Germline CDR1 reads DFQATT; CDR2 reads SNEGSKA (reference sequence). With 2 bases removed from V and 4 bases from J, the gap between germline ends came to 6 bases. The CDR3 DNA is TGCAGTGCTAGATCTCCGAATCAGCCCCAGCATTTT. As protein: CSARSPNQPQHF.

In this sample, this clonotype turned up many times. The chain has TRBV2 and TRBJ2-2; D may be TRBD1 (6 bases). V lost 4 bases and J 6 bases, leaving 12 bases between the germline ends. Germline V gene sequence: CDR1 SNHLY, CDR2 FYNNEI. This CDR3 is 14 amino acids long. As DNA, the CDR3 is TGTGCCAGCAGTGGACAGGTCGGATCCGGGGAGCTGTTTTTT. This gives the protein CASSGQVGSGELFF.

As for this clonotype: This may arise from a read error, as a much more abundant clone is one base away. The chain couples TRBV7-3 to TRBJ2-7; D may match TRBD1 or TRBD2 (5 bases each). The CDR3 totals 14 residues. Trimming stripped 5 bases from V and 5 bases from J, with 16 bases between. CDR1 is SGHTA, CDR2 FQGTGA, per germline. DNA for the CDR3: TGTGCCAGCAGCCCGGGACGGGGTAACGACGAGCAGTACTTC. It encodes CASSPGRGNDEQYF.

This chain connects TRBV4-1 to TRBJ2-5, with TRBD2 matching 10 bases. CDR3 length equals 17 residues. Germline V gene lookup returns CDR1 MGHRA and CDR2 YSYEKL. V gave up 0 bases and J gave up 2 bases; unmatched junction bases: 6. The CDR3, as DNA: TGCGCCAGCAGCCAAGATCAACGAGCGGGGGGGCAAGAGACCCAGTACTTC. Protein sequence: CASSQDQRAGGQETQYF.

The chain recombines TRBV20-1 with TRBJ2-7; 9 nucleotides agree with TRBD1. J lost 5 bases, V lost 6 bases, and 8 bases had no gene match. The CDR3 sequence is 13 residues long. Per the germline V gene, CDR1 is DFQATT and CDR2 is SNEGSKA (reference sequence). The CDR3 coding sequence is TGCAGTGCCTGCCGGGACAGGGCCCACGAGCAGTACTTC. It encodes CSACRDRAHEQYF.

The rearrangement links TRBV28 to TRBJ2-5; no firm D call. CDR3 size: 12 residues. The germline gives CDR1 MDHEN, CDR2 SYDVKM. V was cut by 3 bases and J by 5 bases, with 7 bases left in between. The CDR3 region has the DNA TGTGCCAGCAGTTTGGTGGTGGAGACCCAGTACTTC. Its protein product is CASSLVVETQYF.

A few counts support this clonotype. V gene TRBV20-1 combines with J gene TRBJ1-6, with D possibly matching TRBD1 (5 bases). Trimming shortened V by 3 bases and J by 5 bases, and 11 bases separated the two germline ends. Germline V lookup: CDR1 DFQATT, CDR2 SNEGSKA (reference sequence). The CDR3 consists of 14 residues. The CDR3 here is CSAREGTDNSPLHF. CDR3 sequence (DNA): TGCAGTGCTAGGGAAGGGACCGATAATTCACCCCTCCACTTT.

This clonotype was detected ten times or more. This CDR3 is CASSVQGEETQYF. The CDR3 coding sequence is TGTGCCAGCAGTGTACAGGGTGAGGAGACCCAGTACTTC. The rearrangement joins TRBV2 to TRBJ2-5; D possibly corresponds to TRBD1 (6 bases). In germline, CDR1 is SNHLY, CDR2 FYNNEI. With 4 bases removed from V and 5 bases from J, the gap between germline ends came to 11 bases. The CDR3 is 13 amino acids.

This clonotype has a count of ten or more. V usage is TRBV28 and J usage is TRBJ1-4; no reliable D call. V dropped 3 bases and J dropped 8 bases, with 16 bases sitting between them. Germline V gene lookup returns CDR1 MDHEN and CDR2 SYDVKM. The CDR3 extends over 15 amino acids. The CDR3 DNA reads TGTGCCAGCAGTTTGTTACTGGGCGACGCGGAAAAACTGTTTTTT. Translation: CASSLLLGDAEKLFF.

A word on this clonotype: This clone may be a read error of a much larger clone one base away. The chain is built from TRBV10-3 and TRBJ1-2; 8 nucleotides align to TRBD1. Trimming removed 5 bases from V and 3 bases from J; junction bases left unmatched: 17. Germline CDR1 and CDR2: ENHRY and SYGVKD. CDR3 length: 18 amino acids. The CDR3 DNA is TGTGCCATCAGTCCCCGGACAGGGTTCCGATCGGGGCACTATGGCTACACCTTC. Its protein is CAISPRTGFRSGHYGYTF.

As to this clonotype: A single base separates this from a much larger clone, so it may be a read error. The chain links TRBV6-2 or TRBV6-3 to TRBJ1-2; TRBD1 is a possible D gene (6 bases). Germline CDR1 is MNHEY and CDR2 is SVGEGT. This CDR3 has 14 residues. CDR3 nucleotide sequence: TGTGACAGCAGTCCCGGGGGGGCGACCTATGGCTACACCTTC. Its protein product is CDSSPGGATYGYTF.

The J gene is TRBJ1-5, the V gene TRBV19, with D unclear. This CDR3 comprises 15 residues. In germline, CDR1 is LNHDA, CDR2 SQIVND (reference sequence). Trimming took off 1 base at V and 3 bases at J, with 10 bases between the two ends. The CDR3 DNA follows: TGTGCCAGTAGTATAGTGAGGGCATTCAATCAGCCCCAGCATTTT. This sequence encodes CASSIVRAFNQPQHF. Full variable domain (remainder filled in from reference TRBV19 and TRBJ1-5): DGGITQSPKYLFRKEGQNVTLSCEQNLNHDAMYWYRQDPGQGLRLIYYSQIVNDFQKGDIAEGYSVSREKKESFPLTVTSAQKNPTAFYLCASSIVRAFNQPQHFGDGTRLSIL.

The chain carries TRBV10-3 and TRBJ2-7; D possibly corresponds to TRBD1 (5 bases). The CDR3 contains 15 residues. The germline gives CDR1 ENHRY, CDR2 SYGVKD. V was shortened by 0 bases and J by 0 bases, with 9 bases between the two germline ends. CDR3 coding DNA: TGTGCCATCAGTGAGTCCGGCAGGGACTCCTACGAGCAGTACTTC. It yields the protein CAISESGRDSYEQYF.

The chain joins TRBV6-2 or TRBV6-3 to TRBJ1-1; D gene ambiguous. The CDR3 loop spans 11 amino acids. V lost 6 bases and J 8 bases, leaving 10 bases between the germline ends. Germline CDR1 and CDR2: MNHEY and SVGEGT. The CDR3 DNA follows: TGTGCCAGCAGCGACGAATCAGAAGCTTTCTTT. Translating gives CASSDESEAFF.

This clonotype was seen repeatedly, ten times or more. The chain has TRBV15 and TRBJ2-5; D perhaps matches TRBD2 (6 bases). V gave up 2 bases and J gave up 4 bases, with 14 bases separating them. The CDR3 totals 15 residues. CDR1 is LNHNV, CDR2 YYDKDF, per germline (reference sequence). CDR3 DNA: TGTGCCACCAGCAGAAGCGGAGGGTTAGGAGAGACCCAGTACTTC. Translated: CATSRSGGLGETQYF.

This clonotype was seen a handful of times. This chain connects TRBV7-2 to TRBJ1-6; D is unclear. The CDR3 runs 15 residues. Germline CDR1 is SGHTA and CDR2 is FQGNSA. Trimming shortened V by 0 bases and J by 9 bases, and 12 bases separated the two germline ends. The CDR3 region is CASSLAFQGFSPLHF. The CDR3 DNA sequence: TGTGCCAGCAGCTTAGCCTTTCAAGGTTTTTCACCCCTCCACTTT. The entire variable domain, with the rest obtained from reference TRBV7-2 and TRBJ1-6, is as follows: GAGVSQSPSNKVTEKGKDVELRCDPISGHTALYWYRQSLGQGLEFLIYFQGNSAPDKSGLPSDRFSAERTGGSVSTLTIQRTQQEDSAVYLCASSLAFQGFSPLHFGNGTRLTVT.